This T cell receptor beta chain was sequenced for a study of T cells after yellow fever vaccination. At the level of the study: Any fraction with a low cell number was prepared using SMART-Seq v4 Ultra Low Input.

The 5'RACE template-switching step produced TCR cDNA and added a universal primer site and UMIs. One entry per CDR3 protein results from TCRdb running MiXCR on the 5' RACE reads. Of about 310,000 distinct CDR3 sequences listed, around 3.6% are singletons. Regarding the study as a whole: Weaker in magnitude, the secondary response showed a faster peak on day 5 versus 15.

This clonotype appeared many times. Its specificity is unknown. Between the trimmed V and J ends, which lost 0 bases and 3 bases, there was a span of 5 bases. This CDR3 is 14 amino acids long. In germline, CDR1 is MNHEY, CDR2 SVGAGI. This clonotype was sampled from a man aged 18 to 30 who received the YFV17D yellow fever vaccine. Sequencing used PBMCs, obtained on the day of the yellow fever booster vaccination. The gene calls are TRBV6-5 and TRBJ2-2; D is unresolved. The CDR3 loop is CASSYSSYTGELFF. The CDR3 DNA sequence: TGTGCCAGCAGTTACTCCTCCTACACCGGGGAGCTGTTTTTT.